This TCR beta chain was documented in a study of OX40 agonist ivuxolimab in advanced cancers. As for the study in general: The dose-escalation cohort was around 83% male, with a mean age of approximately 61 years, ranging about 23 to 79. Partial responses occurred in Three dose-escalation patients, one with hepatocellular carcinoma and two with cutaneous melanoma.

As for this clone: What it recognizes is unknown.

Patients who had autoimmune disease history or got systemic immunosuppression were left out. Notes on the study in general: Average numbers of expanded clones were greater in CD8+ T cells than in CD4+.

Clones were read by immunoSEQ multiplex PCR, and TCRdb kept only the in-frame ones, dropping some. The sample carries about 18,000 clones, around 70% recorded once. The receptor was isolated from an adult with an advanced solid tumor such as melanoma, head and neck, liver or kidney cancer. This specimen was CD4+ or CD8+ T cells sorted from blood, taken in a trial of the OX40 agonist ivuxolimab.

The CDR3 region has the DNA TGTGCCAGCAGTGTCGAGGGAACCTACAATGAGCAGTTCTTC. This sequence encodes CASSVEGTYNEQFF. This chain uses TRBV2 with TRBJ2-1; D is perhaps TRBD2 (5 bases). This CDR3 contains 14 residues. CDR1 is SNHLY and CDR2 is FYNNEI in the germline V gene. V shed 4 bases and J shed 2 bases, with 9 bases lying between them.